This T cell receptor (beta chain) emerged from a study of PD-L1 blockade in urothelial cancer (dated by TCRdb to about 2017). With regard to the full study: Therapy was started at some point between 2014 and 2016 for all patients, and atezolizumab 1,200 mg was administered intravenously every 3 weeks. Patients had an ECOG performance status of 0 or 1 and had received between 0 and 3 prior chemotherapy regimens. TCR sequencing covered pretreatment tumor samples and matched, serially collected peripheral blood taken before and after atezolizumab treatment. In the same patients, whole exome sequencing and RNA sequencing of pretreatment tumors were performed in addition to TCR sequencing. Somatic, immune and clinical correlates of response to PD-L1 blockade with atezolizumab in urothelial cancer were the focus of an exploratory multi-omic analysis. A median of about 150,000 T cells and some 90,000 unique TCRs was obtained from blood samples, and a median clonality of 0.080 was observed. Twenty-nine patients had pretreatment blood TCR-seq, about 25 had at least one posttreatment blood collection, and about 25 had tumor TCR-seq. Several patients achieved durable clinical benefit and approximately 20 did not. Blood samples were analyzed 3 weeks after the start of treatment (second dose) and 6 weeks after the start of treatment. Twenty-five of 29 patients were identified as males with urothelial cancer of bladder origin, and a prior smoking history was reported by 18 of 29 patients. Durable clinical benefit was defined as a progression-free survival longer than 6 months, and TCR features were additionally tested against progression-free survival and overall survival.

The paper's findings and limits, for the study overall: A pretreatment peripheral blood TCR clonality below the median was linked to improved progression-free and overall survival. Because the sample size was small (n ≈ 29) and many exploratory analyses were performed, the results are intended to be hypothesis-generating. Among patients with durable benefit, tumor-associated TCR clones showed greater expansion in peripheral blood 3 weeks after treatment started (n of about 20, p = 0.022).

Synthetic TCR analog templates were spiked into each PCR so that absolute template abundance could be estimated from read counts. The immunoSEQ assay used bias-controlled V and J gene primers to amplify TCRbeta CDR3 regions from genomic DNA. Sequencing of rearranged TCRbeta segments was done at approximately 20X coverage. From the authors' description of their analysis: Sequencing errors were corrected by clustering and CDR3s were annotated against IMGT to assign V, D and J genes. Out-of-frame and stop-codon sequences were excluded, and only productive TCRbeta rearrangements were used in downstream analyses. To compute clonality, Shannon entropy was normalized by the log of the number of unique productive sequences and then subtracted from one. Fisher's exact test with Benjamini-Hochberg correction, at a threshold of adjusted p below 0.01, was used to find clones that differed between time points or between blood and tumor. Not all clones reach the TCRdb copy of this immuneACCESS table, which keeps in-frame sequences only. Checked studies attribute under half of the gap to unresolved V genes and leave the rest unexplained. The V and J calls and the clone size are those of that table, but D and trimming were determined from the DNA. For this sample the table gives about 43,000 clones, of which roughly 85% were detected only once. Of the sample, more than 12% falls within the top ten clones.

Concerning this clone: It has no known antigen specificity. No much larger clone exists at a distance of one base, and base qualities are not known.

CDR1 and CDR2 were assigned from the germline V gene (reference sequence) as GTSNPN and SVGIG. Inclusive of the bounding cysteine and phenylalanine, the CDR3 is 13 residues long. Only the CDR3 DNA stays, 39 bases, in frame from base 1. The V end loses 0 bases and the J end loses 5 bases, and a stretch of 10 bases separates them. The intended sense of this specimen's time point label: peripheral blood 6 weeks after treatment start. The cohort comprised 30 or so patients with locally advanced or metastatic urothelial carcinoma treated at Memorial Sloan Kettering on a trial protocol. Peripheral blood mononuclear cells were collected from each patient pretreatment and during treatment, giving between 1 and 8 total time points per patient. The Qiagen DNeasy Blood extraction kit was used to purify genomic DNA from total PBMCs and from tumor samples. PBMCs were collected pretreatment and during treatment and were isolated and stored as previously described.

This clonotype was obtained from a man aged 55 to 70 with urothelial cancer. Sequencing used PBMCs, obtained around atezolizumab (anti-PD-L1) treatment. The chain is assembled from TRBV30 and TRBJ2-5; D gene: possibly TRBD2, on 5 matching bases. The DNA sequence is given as TGTGCCTGGAGTGTACTGGCGGGCGAGACCCAGTACTTC. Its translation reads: CAWSVLAGETQYF.